This T cell receptor beta chain was captured by sequencing in a study of CD8+ T cells in alopecia areata. Findings and caveats of the study: Among the cells sequenced in scalp samples are also the resident alphabeta T cells of normal skin.

Reverse transcribed after extraction, RNA yielded cDNA as the sequencing template. The data were produced by immunoSEQ multiplex PCR, yet TCRdb's version contains in-frame clones alone and is incomplete. The profile shows about 100,000 clones, roughly 64% of them singletons. This clone showed up just a few times. Its target is not known. This CDR3 has 12 amino acids. Deletions cut 3 bases from V and 6 bases from J, with 9 bases between. Germline CDR1 and CDR2: SQVTM and ANQGSEA. This TCR came from a human donor in good health. The chain links TRBV29-1 to TRBJ2-1; possible D gene TRBD1, 5 bases. The material sequenced was CD8+ T cells sorted from blood. The CDR3 loop is CSVDLGANEQFF. CDR3 nucleotides: TGCAGCGTTGACTTAGGGGCCAATGAGCAGTTCTTC.